These 15 T cell receptor beta chains were all obtained from the same sample, sequenced in a study of T cells expressing NK-cell markers. Reprocessing the 5' RACE reads, TCRdb reports a single entry for every CDR3 protein and omits DNA. The repertoire table contains approximately 440,000 distinct CDR3 sequences. Sequenced material: blood T cells: a sorted CD56 or NKG2C T cell subset, CD4+ or CD8+ T cells, or bulk PBMC T cells (not recorded which). These receptors were obtained from a woman aged 45-59 years in good health.

The J gene is TRBJ2-1, the V gene TRBV29-1; TCRdb proposes TRBD2, but this gene call is untestable without DNA. Germline V gives CDR1 SQVTM, CDR2 ANQGSEA. CDR3 length equals 19 residues. The CDR3 region is CSVEALTSGRASFYNEQFF.

V and J are TRBV20-1 and TRBJ2-3; absent DNA, TCRdb's TRBD2 call cannot be checked. This CDR3 comprises 16 residues. Germline CDR1 and CDR2: DFQATT and SNEGSKA (reference sequence). This CDR3 is CSASPGLAQKGDTQYF.

The J gene is TRBJ1-1, the V gene TRBV7-9; there is no DNA to check the TCRdb D call of TRBD1. Germline V lookup: CDR1 SEHNR, CDR2 FQNEAQ (reference sequence). There are 16 residues in the CDR3. The CDR3 sequence: CASSLKGGRLNTEAFF.

The chain is built from TRBV6-6 and TRBJ1-2; TCRdb returns TRBD1, unconfirmable since there is no DNA. There are 14 residues in the CDR3. Germline-derived CDR1 and CDR2 are MNHNY and SVGAGI (reference sequence). The CDR3 here is CASSGQGQSYGYTF.

The chain couples TRBV7-8 to TRBJ2-1. The CDR3 has 17 amino acids. Germline-derived CDR1 and CDR2 are SGHVS and FQNEAQ. The CDR3 loop is CASSLARRLGAYNEQFF.

This chain uses TRBV4-1 with TRBJ1-3; there is no DNA to check the TCRdb D call of TRBD1. The length of the CDR3 is 18 residues. From germline, CDR1 is MGHRA and CDR2 YSYEKL. The CDR3 sequence: CASSQVADREPSGNTIYF.

The chain is built from TRBV3-1 and TRBJ2-2; TCRdb outputs TRBD1, but without DNA this stays unchecked. The CDR3 length is 15 residues. Germline lookup yields CDR1 LGHDT and CDR2 YNNKEL (reference sequence). CDR3: CASSQGTGEGGELFF.

The rearrangement joins TRBV21-1 to TRBJ2-5; lacking DNA, the TRBD2 call made by TCRdb goes unchecked. TRBV21-1 has pseudogene status. The CDR3 has 17 amino acids. The CDR3 sequence is CASSPDREPGLAGAQYF.

This chain connects TRBV21-1 to TRBJ2-2; TCRdb picks TRBD2, but there is no DNA to check that call. TRBV21-1 is an annotated pseudogene. The CDR3 contains 19 residues. The CDR3 spells CASSPLGTSGLKNTGELFF.

CDR3 loop: CASSLGTGAAGIQYF. The chain employs TRBV11-2 and TRBJ2-4; TCRdb proposes TRBD1, but this gene call is untestable without DNA. This CDR3 has 15 residues. Germline-derived CDR1 and CDR2 are SGHAT and FQNNGV.

This rearrangement joins TRBV12-3 or TRBV12-4 to TRBJ2-5; TCRdb lists TRBD2, though no DNA is available to test this call. The CDR3 spans 19 residues. This CDR3 reads CASSYRLGRLAGVEETQYF.

V gene TRBV5-1 combines with J gene TRBJ1-5; TCRdb designates TRBD1, a call that cannot be tested without DNA. The V gene's germline CDR1 is SGHRS and CDR2 YFSETQ. The length of the CDR3 is 14 residues. CDR3 residues: CASSPGTENQPQHF.

This chain joins TRBV20-1 and TRBJ2-7; TCRdb proposes TRBD1, but this gene call is untestable without DNA. CDR1 and CDR2 from the germline V gene are DFQATT and SNEGSKA (reference sequence). The CDR3 extends over 14 amino acids. CDR3 region: CSATGGTFTNEQYF.

The V and J genes are TRBV5-1 and TRBJ2-3. The CDR3 is 11 residues long. Germline loops: CDR1 SGHRS, CDR2 YFSETQ. The CDR3 sequence: CASSSLRLQYF.

This chain joins TRBV19 and TRBJ2-3; absent DNA, TCRdb's TRBD2 call cannot be checked. CDR3 size: 15 residues. The V gene's germline CDR1 is LNHDA and CDR2 SQIVND (reference sequence). CDR3: CASSILAGGLGTQYF.